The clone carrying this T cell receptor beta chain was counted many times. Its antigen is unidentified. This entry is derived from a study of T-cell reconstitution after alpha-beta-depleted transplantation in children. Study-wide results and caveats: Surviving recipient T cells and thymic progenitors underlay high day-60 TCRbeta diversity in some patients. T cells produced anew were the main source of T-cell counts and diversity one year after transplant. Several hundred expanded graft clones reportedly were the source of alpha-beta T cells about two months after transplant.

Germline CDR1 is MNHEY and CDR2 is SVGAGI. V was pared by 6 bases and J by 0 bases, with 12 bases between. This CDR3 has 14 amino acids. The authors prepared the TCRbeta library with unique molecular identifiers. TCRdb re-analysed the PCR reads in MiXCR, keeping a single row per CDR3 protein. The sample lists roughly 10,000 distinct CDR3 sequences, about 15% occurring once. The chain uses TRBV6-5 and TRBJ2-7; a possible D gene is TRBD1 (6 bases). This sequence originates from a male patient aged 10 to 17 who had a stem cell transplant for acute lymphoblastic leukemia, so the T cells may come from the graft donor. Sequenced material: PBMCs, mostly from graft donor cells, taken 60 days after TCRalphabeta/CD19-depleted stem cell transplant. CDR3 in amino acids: CASSLQGTSYEQYF. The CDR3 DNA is TGTGCCAGCAGCCTACAGGGAACCTCCTACGAGCAGTACTTC.